Below, 12 T cell receptor beta chains from the same sample are listed, as sequenced in a study of T cell repertoires in cytomegalovirus infection. TCRdb re-called the reads with MiXCR, one entry per CDR3 protein. This sample has 200,000 to 250,000 distinct CDR3 sequences, with 9% to 15% found just once. The sequenced material came from PBMCs. These receptors originate from a human donor in good health (CMV status not recorded). Some clones in this sample may be carry-over from other donors' samples.

This clonotype was observed many times. The rearrangement links TRBV19 to TRBJ2-5; 11 bases match TRBD2. The CDR3 length is 16 residues. Germline trimming cut 3 bases from V and 5 bases from J; bases unmatched to any gene: 8. In germline, CDR1 is LNHDA, CDR2 SQIVND (reference sequence). CDR3 protein: CASSMRLAGGGETQYF. The CDR3 nucleotides are TGTGCCAGTAGTATGAGGCTAGCGGGAGGCGGGGAGACCCAGTACTTC.

The rearrangement joins TRBV18 to TRBJ1-5, with TRBD1 as a possible D gene (5 bases). Germline-derived CDR1 and CDR2 are KGHSH and LQKENI. The CDR3 contains 14 residues. Deletions cut 3 bases from V and 5 bases from J, with 11 bases between. DNA of the CDR3: TGTGCCAGCTCACCCGACAGCCAGGATCAGCCCCAGCATTTT. It specifies CASSPDSQDQPQHF.

This clonotype was seen only a few times. V is TRBV20-1 and J is TRBJ2-2; tentatively, D is TRBD1 (5 bases). The ends were cut back, 0 bases at V and 4 bases at J, with 12 bases in the middle. Germline loops: CDR1 DFQATT, CDR2 SNEGSKA (reference sequence). The CDR3 contains 15 residues. The CDR3 nucleotides are TGCAGTGCTAGAGATCAGGGTGCTGGCACCGGGGAGCTGTTTTTT. Its protein is CSARDQGAGTGELFF.

V usage is TRBV29-1 and J usage is TRBJ2-7, with 10 bases identical to TRBD1. This CDR3 has 12 residues. J was trimmed by 5 bases and V by 4 bases; bases with no gene match: 2. Germline lookup yields CDR1 SQVTM and CDR2 ANQGSEA. Here the CDR3 DNA reads TGCAGCGTTGGACAGGGGGCTAACGAGCAGTACTTC. Protein sequence: CSVGQGANEQYF.

The genes are TRBV6-8 and TRBJ1-1, with D perhaps TRBD1 (6 bases). The germline V and J ends were trimmed by 5 bases and 6 bases, with 22 bases remaining between them. The germline V gene has CDR1 MNHGY and CDR2 SAAAGT. The CDR3 consists of 16 residues. The chain's CDR3 is CASSHPPQGRSAEAFF. In nucleotides, the CDR3 is TGTGCCAGCAGTCACCCGCCGCAGGGGAGGAGCGCTGAAGCTTTCTTT.

A remark on this clonotype: A single base separates this from a much larger clone, so it may be a read error. The chain uses TRBV10-3 and TRBJ2-5, with a weak D call TRBD1 (7 bases). The CDR3 sequence is 16 residues long. CDR1 is ENHRY, CDR2 SYGVKD, per germline. The CDR3 protein is CAISRGGTDRREIQYF. As DNA, the CDR3 is TGTGCCATCAGTCGAGGGGGGACAGATAGGAGAGAGATCCAGTACTTC.

This clonotype was seen ten or more times. The V and J genes are TRBV5-6 and TRBJ2-1, with D hard to call. The CDR3 has 11 amino acids. Trimming left V 3 bases short and J 7 bases short, with 5 bases between. CDR1 is SGHDT, CDR2 YYEEEE, per germline. The CDR3 loop reads CASSWLNEQFF. CDR3 in DNA: TGTGCCAGCAGCTGGTTGAATGAGCAGTTCTTC. The full variable domain, in which reference TRBV5-6 and TRBJ2-1 provide the parts outside the CDR3, is DAGVTQSPTHLIKTRGQQVTLRCSPKSGHDTVSWYQQALGQGPQFIFQYYEEEERQRGNFPDRFSGHQFPNYSSELNVNALLLGDSALYLCASSWLNEQFFGPGTRLTVL.

As concerns this clonotype: This could be a read error, since a much larger clone is one nucleotide away. The chain uses TRBV7-9 and TRBJ1-1; D not certain. This CDR3 is built from 12 residues. The germline CDR1 and CDR2 sequences are SEHNR and FQNEAQ (reference sequence). CDR3 loop: CSSSLDFTEAFF. The CDR3 coding sequence is TGTTCCAGCAGCTTAGATTTCACTGAAGCTTTCTTT. Supplemented by reference TRBV7-9 and TRBJ1-1, the full variable domain reads DTGVSQNPRHKITKRGQNVTFRCDPISEHNRLYWYRQTLGQGPEFLTYFQNEAQLEKSRLLSDRFSAERPKGSFSTLEIQRTEQGDSAMYLCSSSLDFTEAFFGQGTRLTVV.

As to this clonotype: This may be a read error: a much more frequent sequence differs by one nucleotide. V usage is TRBV7-8 and J usage is TRBJ2-3, with TRBD2 matching over 9 bases. This CDR3 has 17 amino acids. Germline V CDR1 and CDR2: SGHVS, FQNEAQ. This chain's CDR3 is CASSLISGGANGDTPYF. The CDR3 DNA reads TGTGCCAGCAGCTTGATTAGCGGGGGAGCAAATGGAGATACGCCGTATTTT.

This clonotype has a count of ten or more. The V gene is TRBV11-3, the J gene TRBJ1-3; D unclear. V shed 0 bases and J shed 0 bases, with 9 bases lying between them. CDR3 size: 16 residues. Germline-derived CDR1 and CDR2 are SGHNT and YENEEA. The CDR3: CASSLDLRVSGNTIYF. The CDR3 DNA is TGTGCCAGCAGCTTAGATCTCCGGGTCTCTGGAAACACCATATATTTT.

This rearrangement joins TRBV29-1 to TRBJ1-2, with D possibly being TRBD1 (5 bases). Trimming stripped 4 bases from V and 5 bases from J, with 11 bases between. Germline V lookup: CDR1 SQVTM, CDR2 ANQGSEA. This CDR3 spans 12 amino acids. CDR3 in DNA: TGCAGCGTTGCTCTCGAGGGGTATGGCTACACCTTC. It is translated as CSVALEGYGYTF.

This clonotype was observed many times. V gene TRBV10-3 combines with J gene TRBJ2-3; TRBD1 might be the D (5 bases). Trimming cost V 0 bases and J 6 bases, with 10 bases left between them. The CDR3 has 14 residues. Germline V gene sequence: CDR1 ENHRY, CDR2 SYGVKD. CDR3 in amino acids: CAISESVGADTQYF. The CDR3, as DNA: TGTGCCATCAGTGAGTCGGTTGGGGCGGATACGCAGTATTTT.